The TCR beta chain described here comes from a study of T cells in Graves' hyperthyroidism and ophthalmopathy. This clonotype was counted only a few times. Its target is not known. This CDR3 region has 14 residues. V lost 3 bases and J lost 0, with 9 bases in between. In germline, CDR1 is SNHLY, CDR2 FYNNEI. Study conclusions and caveats: With a median lead of around 6.7 months before onset, the model predicted ophthalmopathy.

The source material, RNA transcripts, was used to amplify TCR beta CDR3 regions. During a first-round RT-PCR of the TCR CDR3, the HTBI primer set was used. TCRdb reanalysed the multiplex PCR reads using MiXCR and keeps one entry per CDR3 protein. This table holds roughly 520,000 distinct CDR3 sequences, about 24% found once. The gene calls are TRBV2 and TRBJ2-7, with D uncertain. This TCR came from a woman in her 30s with Graves' ophthalmopathy. The specimen sequenced was blood. The CDR3: CASSEELSSYEQYF. The CDR3 region has the DNA TGTGCCAGCAGTGAGGAGCTCAGCTCCTACGAGCAGTACTTC.